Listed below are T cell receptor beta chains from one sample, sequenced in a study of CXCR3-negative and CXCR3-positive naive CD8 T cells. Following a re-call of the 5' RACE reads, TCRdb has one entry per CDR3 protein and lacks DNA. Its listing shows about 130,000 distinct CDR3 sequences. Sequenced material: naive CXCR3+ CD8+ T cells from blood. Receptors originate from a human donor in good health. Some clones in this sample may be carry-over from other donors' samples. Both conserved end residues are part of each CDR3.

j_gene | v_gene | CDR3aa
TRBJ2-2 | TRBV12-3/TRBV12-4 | CASSFSGRALSGAGELFF
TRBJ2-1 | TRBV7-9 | CASSLTTGQYNEQFF
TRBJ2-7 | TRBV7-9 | CASSFSVGRAVEQYF
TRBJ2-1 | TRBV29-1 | CSVEDDRAENEQFF
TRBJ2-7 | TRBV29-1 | CSVEEEGPGRVDEQYF
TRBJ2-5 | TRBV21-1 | CASSKAYRLGETQYF
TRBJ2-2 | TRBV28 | CASSLFTVLAGAGELFF
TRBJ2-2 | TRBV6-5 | CASSYSIGGTGELFF
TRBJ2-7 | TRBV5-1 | CASSSASGNTFYEQYF
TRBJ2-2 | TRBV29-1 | CSVEEGGAGTGELFF
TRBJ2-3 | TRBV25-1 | CASSALTSGTTDTQYF
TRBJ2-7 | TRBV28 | CASIKRAGFYEQYF
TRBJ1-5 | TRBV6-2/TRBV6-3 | CASSYWENQPQHF
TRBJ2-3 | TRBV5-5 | CASSLAWAGKADTQYF
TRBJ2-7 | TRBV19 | CASSTGSGLLSYEQYF
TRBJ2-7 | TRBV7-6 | CASSLEAGNEQYF
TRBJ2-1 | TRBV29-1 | CSGDHYNEQFF
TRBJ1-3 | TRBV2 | CACRTGTGLSGNTIYF
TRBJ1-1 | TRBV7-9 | CASSFLSTEAFF
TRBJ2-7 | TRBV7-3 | CASSRLTTGQSYEQYF
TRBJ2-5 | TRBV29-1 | CSVVQQGDQETQYF
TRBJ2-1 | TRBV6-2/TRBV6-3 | CASRSRGGSYNEQFF
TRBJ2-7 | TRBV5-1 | CASSSGHNSYEQYF
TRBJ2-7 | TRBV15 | CATSRAGDPYEQYF
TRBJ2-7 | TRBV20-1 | CSAWTSPYSYEQYF
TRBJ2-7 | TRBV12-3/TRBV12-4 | CASSPIGTYEQYF
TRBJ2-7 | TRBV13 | CASSFGSVGEQYF
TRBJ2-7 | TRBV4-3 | CASSQERGGQAYAYEQYF
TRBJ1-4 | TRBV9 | CASSGLLSTTNEKLFF
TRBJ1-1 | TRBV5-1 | CASSYGTGGNTEAFF